A single sample is the source of the 12 T cell receptor beta chains below, sequenced in a study of cytomegalovirus exposure and HLA in healthy donors. Both 60 Vbeta primers and 13 Jbeta primers went into the PCR. Assay used: immunoSEQ multiplex PCR; TCRdb lists only in-frame clones, some missing. The data show 100,000 or so clones, 75% to 85% seen once. Sequencing was carried out using PBMCs. These receptors were taken from a man younger than 40 in good health and CMV-seronegative.

V usage is TRBV6-1 and J usage is TRBJ1-1; D is undetermined. Germline lookup yields CDR1 MNHNS and CDR2 SASEGT. The CDR3 sequence is 14 residues long. The V gene lost 3 bases and the J gene lost 4 bases, with 12 bases spanning the gap. The DNA of the CDR3 is TGTGCCAGCAGTGAGCAGAGGGCCAGCACTGAAGCTTTCTTT. It is translated as CASSEQRASTEAFF.

This rearrangement joins TRBV7-6 to TRBJ2-5; D call uncertain. V lost 5 bases and J lost 8, with 12 bases in between. The CDR3 covers 12 residues. CDR1 and CDR2 from the germline V gene are SGHVS and FNYEAQ. CDR3: CASSPGVGTQYF. The DNA of the CDR3 is TGTGCCAGCAGCCCTGGAGTTGGTACCCAGTACTTC.

This chain connects TRBV7-6 to TRBJ2-5; 7 nucleotides line up with TRBD1. In germline, CDR1 is SGHVS, CDR2 FNYEAQ. This CDR3 has 14 residues. After removal of 5 bases from V and 4 bases from J, the junction contained 7 bases not matched to a gene. CDR3 in DNA: TGTGCCAGCAGCCTCGACAGGGCTGGAGAGACCCAGTACTTC. Translated: CASSLDRAGETQYF.

The chain joins TRBV6-5 to TRBJ1-1; 7 bases line up with TRBD1. The CDR3 spans 16 residues. Germline V CDR1 and CDR2: MNHEY, SVGAGI. V was clipped by 2 bases and J by 8 bases; unmatched bases: 14. In DNA form, the CDR3 reads TGTGCCAGCAGTTACCGCAAGGGGGTACAGGGGAGGGAAGCTTTCTTT. Translation: CASSYRKGVQGREAFF.

The chain employs TRBV5-1 and TRBJ1-3, with 7 bases lining up with TRBD1. Unmatched junction bases numbered 8, after V lost 4 bases and J lost 4 bases. This CDR3 is built from 15 residues. Germline CDR1 reads SGHRS; CDR2 reads YFSETQ. CDR3: CASSVGGSFGNTIYF. Written as DNA, the CDR3 is TGCGCCAGCAGCGTAGGGGGCTCGTTCGGAAACACCATATATTTT.

This chain uses TRBV6-5 with TRBJ2-1; D unresolved. The CDR3 runs 13 residues. From germline, CDR1 is MNHEY and CDR2 SVGAGI. The V and J ends lost 2 bases and 7 bases respectively, with 9 bases between them. CDR3 sequence (DNA): TGTGCCAGCAGTTACCCCTATTCTAATGAGCAGTTCTTC. It specifies CASSYPYSNEQFF.

The chain joins TRBV27 to TRBJ1-6; a weak D match, TRBD1 (5 bases). CDR1 is MNHEY and CDR2 is SMNVEV in the germline V gene (reference sequence). With 3 bases removed from V and 6 bases from J, the gap between germline ends came to 12 bases. The CDR3 sequence is 15 residues long. CDR3 sequence (DNA): TGTGCCAGCAGTTTTGGCAGGGTCCTTAATTCACCCCTCCACTTT. Protein: CASSFGRVLNSPLHF.

The chain has TRBV6-4 and TRBJ2-1; 9 bases agree with TRBD2. The junction had 0 bases not matched to a gene; V was cut back by 3 bases and J by 0 bases. The CDR3 contains 15 residues. Germline CDR1 and CDR2: MRHNA and SNTAGT. The DNA for the CDR3 is TGTGCCAGCAGTGATAGCGGGAGCTCCTACAATGAGCAGTTCTTC. Translating gives CASSDSGSSYNEQFF.

The chain is built from TRBV30 and TRBJ1-5; 8 positions match TRBD1. This CDR3 is 15 amino acids long. V lost 0 bases, J lost 10 bases, and 11 bases stayed unmatched. Germline V gives CDR1 GTSNPN, CDR2 SVGIG (reference sequence). CDR3 DNA sequence: TGTGCCTGGAGTGTATCGGTCGGACAGGGAATCCCCCAGCATTTT. This gives the protein CAWSVSVGQGIPQHF.

Of note for this clone: An end of the junction differs from the germline gene, which may be a read error. The V call is TRBV27, the J call TRBJ1-1; D uncertain. CDR1 MNHEY and CDR2 SMNVEV come from the germline V gene (reference sequence). The CDR3 sequence is 14 residues long. The CDR3 DNA is TGTGCCAGCAGTTTTGGTCTTCAAGAACTCACTAGGGTCTTT. It codes for CASSFGLQELTRVF.

The chain employs TRBV29-1 and TRBJ2-7; D perhaps matches TRBD2 (6 bases). CDR1 is SQVTM and CDR2 is ANQGSEA in the germline V gene. Trimming shortened V by 6 bases and J by 6 bases, and 18 bases separated the two germline ends. CDR3 size: 13 residues. CDR3 DNA: TGCAGCGTCACCGGGCCAAACGGGGGCGAGCAGTACTTC. Encoded protein: CSVTGPNGGEQYF.

V gene TRBV11-2 combines with J gene TRBJ1-2; D perhaps matches TRBD1 (6 bases). In germline, CDR1 is SGHAT, CDR2 FQNNGV. The CDR3 runs 13 residues. Trimming shortened V by 1 base and J by 8 bases, and 11 bases separated the two germline ends. The CDR3 is CASSLGGLGGYTF. The CDR3 nucleotides read TGTGCCAGCAGCTTAGGGGGGCTCGGGGGCTACACCTTC.